This T cell receptor beta chain was recorded in a study of technical replicates of blood from a few donors. The protocol was immunoSEQ multiplex PCR, while the TCRdb copy is restricted to in-frame clones and leaves out a portion. Among about 81,000 clones listed, roughly 90% were seen once. CDR3 length equals 15 residues. Germline V gene data show CDR1 as SGHDT and CDR2 as YYEEEE. Trimming removed 1 base at V and 7 bases at J, with 18 bases between. This sequence was found in a human donor in good health. The gene calls are TRBV5-6 and TRBJ2-7; possibly TRBD2 for D (5 bases). The sequenced sample consisted of T cells isolated from PBMCs. The CDR3: CASSLKLVGIGEQYF. In DNA form, the CDR3 reads TGTGCCAGCAGCTTGAAACTAGTCGGGATTGGGGAGCAGTACTTC.